This T cell receptor beta chain is from a study of identical twins. The CDR3 is made up of 17 amino acids. Trimming removed 2 bases from V and 0 bases from J; junction bases left unmatched: 7. The germline gives CDR1 LGHNA, CDR2 YNFKEQ. Concerning this clonotype: What it binds is unknown.

Study-level findings and limits: Diverse VJ usage suggested most zero-insertion clonotypes were not invariant T cells.

A template switching step contributed a universal primer site, while unique molecular identifiers were present in the cDNA. MiXCR, run by TCRdb on the 5' RACE reads, gives a single entry per CDR3 protein. In the table there are approximately 410,000 distinct CDR3 sequences, about 18% of which are singletons. V is TRBV4-2 and J is TRBJ2-3; the match to TRBD2 covers 8 bases. The source of this sequence is a man over 45 in good health. Specimen: naive T cells sorted from blood. The CDR3 sequence: CASSQSLAVTSTDTQYF. CDR3 DNA sequence: TGTGCCAGCAGCCAATCACTAGCGGTTACTAGCACAGATACGCAGTATTTT.